These 9 T cell receptor beta chains share one sample of origin, sequenced in a study of shared clonotypes between healthy human individuals. The data were produced by immunoSEQ multiplex PCR, yet TCRdb's version contains in-frame clones alone and is incomplete. The table includes around 450,000 clones, 70% to 80% detected once. Sequenced material: PBMCs. These receptors all stem from a woman between 35 and 50 years old in good health. Some clones in this sample may be carry-over from other donors' samples.

The V gene is TRBV9, the J gene TRBJ2-1; 9 bases agree with TRBD2. The germline gives CDR1 SGDLS, CDR2 YYNGEE. J lost 5 bases, V lost 0 bases, and 3 bases had no gene match. This CDR3 spans 15 amino acids. CDR3 amino acids: CASSVGTSVNNEQFF. CDR3 nucleotide sequence: TGTGCCAGCAGCGTAGGGACTAGCGTTAACAATGAGCAGTTCTTC.

This clone has a single count. The V gene is TRBV28, the J gene TRBJ1-5; TRBD1 aligns across 8 bases. CDR3 length equals 14 residues. With 6 bases clipped from V and 2 bases from J, the junction kept 3 bases outside the gene matches. CDR1 is MDHEN and CDR2 is SYDVKM in the germline V gene. CDR3 nucleotides: TGTGCCAGCAGCGGGACAGGTCGCAATCAGCCCCAGCATTTT. This translates into CASSGTGRNQPQHF.

The sample holds one count of this clone. This chain uses TRBV5-1 with TRBJ2-3; D may be TRBD1 or TRBD2 (5 bases each). This CDR3 is built from 14 residues. Germline CDR1 is SGHRS and CDR2 is YFSETQ. V was clipped by 4 bases and J by 2 bases, with 11 bases between them. The CDR3 spells CASSREGLTDTQYF. The CDR3, as DNA: TGCGCCAGCAGCCGAGAGGGGCTCACAGATACGCAGTATTTT.

The CDR3 DNA reads as TGTGCCAGCAAATCGACAGGAAATAATTCACCCCTCCACTTT. Translating it yields CASKSTGNNSPLHF. The chain couples TRBV28 to TRBJ1-6, with D possibly TRBD1 on 6 matching bases. Germline loops: CDR1 MDHEN, CDR2 SYDVKM. Between the trimmed V and J ends, which lost 7 bases and 5 bases, there was a span of 12 bases. This CDR3 contains 14 residues.

The DNA of the CDR3 is TGTGCCAGCAGCCCAGTACGACCCTACAATGAGCAGTTCTTC. Protein: CASSPVRPYNEQFF. V gene TRBV7-8 combines with J gene TRBJ2-1; D uncertain. V was trimmed by 5 bases and J by 2 bases, leaving 10 bases between them. The germline CDR1 and CDR2 sequences are SGHVS and FQNEAQ. This CDR3 is 14 amino acids long. Using reference TRBV7-8 and TRBJ2-1 for the parts outside the CDR3, the full variable domain is GAGVSQSPRYKVAKRGQDVALRCDPISGHVSLFWYQQALGQGPEFLTYFQNEAQLDKSGLPSDRFFAERPEGSVSTLKIQRTQQEDSAVYLCASSPVRPYNEQFFGPGTRLTVL.

In this sample, this clone turned up once. The genes are TRBV5-1 and TRBJ2-7; maybe TRBD2 (5 bases). Germline V gene data show CDR1 as SGHRS and CDR2 as YFSETQ. Trimming removed 0 bases from V and 9 bases from J, with 10 bases in between. The CDR3 has 12 residues. This chain's CDR3 is CASSLAGIAQYF. In DNA, the CDR3 is TGCGCCAGCAGCTTGGCCGGGATAGCGCAGTACTTC.

The table lists this clone with a count of one. The rearrangement uses TRBV11-2 and TRBJ1-4, with a possible D match to TRBD1 (6 bases). This CDR3 contains 16 residues. Looked up from germline, CDR1 is SGHAT and CDR2 is FQNNGV. V was trimmed by 1 base and J by 7 bases, leaving 16 bases between them. The DNA for the CDR3 is TGTGCCAGCAGCTTAGTAGGGTGGCCAGGGGCTGAAAAACTGTTTTTT. Its protein is CASSLVGWPGAEKLFF.

This chain uses TRBV29-1 with TRBJ2-1, with 11 bases lining up with TRBD2. Germline lookup yields CDR1 SQVTM and CDR2 ANQGSEA. The CDR3 extends over 16 amino acids. V was pared by 4 bases and J by 1 base, with 6 bases of the junction left unmatched. CDR3 sequence (DNA): TGCAGCGTTGGGGGGGTAGCGGGAGGGTCCTACAATGAGCAGTTCTTC. Amino acids: CSVGGVAGGSYNEQFF.

The chain couples TRBV6-1 to TRBJ2-7; 8 nucleotides line up with TRBD2. The J segment lost 3 bases and the V segment lost 6 bases, leaving 10 bases of the junction unmatched. CDR3 length: 15 residues. Germline V gene sequence: CDR1 MNHNS, CDR2 SASEGT. Written as DNA, the CDR3 is TGTGCCAGCAGCGCCGGGACTAGTATCGTCTACGAGCAGTACTTC. It codes for CASSAGTSIVYEQYF.